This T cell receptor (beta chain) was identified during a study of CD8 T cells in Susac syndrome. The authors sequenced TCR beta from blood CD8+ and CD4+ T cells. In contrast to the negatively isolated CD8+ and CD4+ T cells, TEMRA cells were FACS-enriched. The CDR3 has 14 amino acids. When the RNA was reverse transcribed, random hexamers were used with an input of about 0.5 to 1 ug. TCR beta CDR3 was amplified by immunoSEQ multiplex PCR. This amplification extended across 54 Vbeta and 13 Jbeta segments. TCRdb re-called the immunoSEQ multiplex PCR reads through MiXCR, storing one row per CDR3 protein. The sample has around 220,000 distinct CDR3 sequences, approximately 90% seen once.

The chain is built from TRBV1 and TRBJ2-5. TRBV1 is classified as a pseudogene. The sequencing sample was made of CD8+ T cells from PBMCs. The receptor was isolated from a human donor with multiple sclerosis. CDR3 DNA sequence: TGCACCAGCAGCCCGACGGCCTTACCAGAGACCCAGTACTTC. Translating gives CTSSPTALPETQYF.